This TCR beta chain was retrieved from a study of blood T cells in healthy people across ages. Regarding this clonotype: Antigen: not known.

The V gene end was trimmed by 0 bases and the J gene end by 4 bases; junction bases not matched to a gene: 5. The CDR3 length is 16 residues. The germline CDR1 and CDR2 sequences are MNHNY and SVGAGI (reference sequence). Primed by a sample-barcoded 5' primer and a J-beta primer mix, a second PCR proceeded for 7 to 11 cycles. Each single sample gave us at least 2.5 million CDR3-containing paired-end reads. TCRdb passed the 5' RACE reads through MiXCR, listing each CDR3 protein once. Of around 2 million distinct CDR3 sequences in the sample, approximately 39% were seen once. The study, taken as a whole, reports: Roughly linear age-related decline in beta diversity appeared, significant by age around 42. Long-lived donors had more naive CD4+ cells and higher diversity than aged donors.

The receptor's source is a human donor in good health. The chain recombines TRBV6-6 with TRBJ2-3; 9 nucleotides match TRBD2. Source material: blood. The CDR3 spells CASSYSSAGGPDTQYF. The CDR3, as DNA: TGTGCCAGCAGTTACTCGAGTGCGGGGGGGCCAGATACGCAGTATTTT.